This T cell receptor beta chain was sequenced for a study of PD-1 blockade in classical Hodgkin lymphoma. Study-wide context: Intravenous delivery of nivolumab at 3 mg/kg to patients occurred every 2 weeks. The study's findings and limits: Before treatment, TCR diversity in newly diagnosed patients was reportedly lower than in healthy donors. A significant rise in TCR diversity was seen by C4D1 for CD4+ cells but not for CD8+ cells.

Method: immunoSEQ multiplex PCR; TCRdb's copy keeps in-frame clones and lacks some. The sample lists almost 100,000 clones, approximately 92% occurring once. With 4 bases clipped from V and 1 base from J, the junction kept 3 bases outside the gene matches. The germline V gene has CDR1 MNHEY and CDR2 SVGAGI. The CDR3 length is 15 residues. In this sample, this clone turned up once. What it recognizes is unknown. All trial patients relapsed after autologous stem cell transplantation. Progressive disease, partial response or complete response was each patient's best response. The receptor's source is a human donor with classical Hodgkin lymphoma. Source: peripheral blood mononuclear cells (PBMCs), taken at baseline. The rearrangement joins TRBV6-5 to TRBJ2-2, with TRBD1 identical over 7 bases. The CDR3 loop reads CASSSGQRNTGELFF. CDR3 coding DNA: TGTGCCAGCAGTTCGGGACAGAGGAACACCGGGGAGCTGTTTTTT.